These T cell receptor beta chains were read from a single sample in a study of identical twins. TCRdb itself ran the 5' RACE reads through MiXCR, one entry per CDR3 protein. This sample has 1.5 million to 2 million distinct CDR3 sequences, with 32% found just once. Sequences were obtained from cord blood. These receptor sequences come from a newborn girl in good health. The CDR3 runs from the conserved cysteine through the conserved F or W.

V gene	J gene	CDR3 protein
TRBV3-1	TRBJ2-5	CASSQPSVVETQYF
TRBV13	TRBJ2-7	CASSLPRNPYEQYF
TRBV6-5	TRBJ1-2	CASSYGPIYGYTF
TRBV3-1	TRBJ2-1	CASSASSGAQFF
TRBV12-3/TRBV12-4	TRBJ1-2	CASSFSLGSHGYTF
TRBV5-1	NA	CASITGTGGYEQYF
TRBV5-1	TRBJ2-5	CASSSRYQETQYF
TRBV3-1	TRBJ1-2	CASSQEDRALYGYTF
TRBV4-1	TRBJ2-1	CASSSSTSPGKEQFF
TRBV7-4	NA	CASSWRTSGSDPYYEQYF
TRBV5-4	TRBJ2-1	CASSLRTSPHGQFF
TRBV2	TRBJ2-1	CASSDRLAYNEQFF
TRBV20-1	TRBJ2-1	CSAKAVWYNEQFF
TRBV5-1	TRBJ2-5	CASKTTTSQETQYF
TRBV28	TRBJ2-7	CASTLDTPSYEQYF
TRBV20-1	TRBJ2-5	CSARGPGGLQETHYF
TRBV9	TRBJ2-7	CASSVGAGGPYEQYF
TRBV20-1	TRBJ1-5	CSASSSNQPQHF
TRBV11-3	TRBJ2-5	CTSSVTSGSETQYF
TRBV4-2	TRBJ2-7	CASSQVDGPGSSYEQYF
TRBV20-1	TRBJ2-3	CSARDGLAGDTQYF
TRBV6-6	TRBJ2-7	CASSYSASGGSYEQYF
TRBV27	TRBJ1-1	CASSLVEGGFNTEAFF
TRBV30	TRBJ2-1	CAWRRGQNNEQFF
TRBV2	TRBJ2-3	CASRADRGGSTDTQYF
TRBV6-6	TRBJ2-1	CASSYSGGGGYNEQFF
TRBV2	TRBJ2-5	CASSEGSYQETQYF
TRBV20-1	TRBJ2-4	CSAYGSAKNIQYF
TRBV4-2	TRBJ2-1	CASSQEEGQGTDEQFF
TRBV7-2	TRBJ2-3	CASSLYPTSGSTDTQYF
TRBV7-2	TRBJ2-3	CASSVYRGNTDTQYF
TRBV4-2	TRBJ1-5	CASSQDHGRNNQPQHF
TRBV7-9	TRBJ2-5	CASSLLVLREGLQETQYF
TRBV6-1	TRBJ1-2	CASATGRADYGYTF
TRBV20-1	TRBJ1-2	CSAREAPSGGYTF
TRBV5-1	TRBJ2-1	CASSNEMRSLSYNEQFF
TRBV27	TRBJ2-7	CASRRTGMLEQYF
TRBV10-3	TRBJ2-3	CAINTMGSGGTDTQYF
TRBV7-2	TRBJ2-3	CASRIAGGPTGTQYF
TRBV10-1	TRBJ1-2	CASSESYNYGYTF